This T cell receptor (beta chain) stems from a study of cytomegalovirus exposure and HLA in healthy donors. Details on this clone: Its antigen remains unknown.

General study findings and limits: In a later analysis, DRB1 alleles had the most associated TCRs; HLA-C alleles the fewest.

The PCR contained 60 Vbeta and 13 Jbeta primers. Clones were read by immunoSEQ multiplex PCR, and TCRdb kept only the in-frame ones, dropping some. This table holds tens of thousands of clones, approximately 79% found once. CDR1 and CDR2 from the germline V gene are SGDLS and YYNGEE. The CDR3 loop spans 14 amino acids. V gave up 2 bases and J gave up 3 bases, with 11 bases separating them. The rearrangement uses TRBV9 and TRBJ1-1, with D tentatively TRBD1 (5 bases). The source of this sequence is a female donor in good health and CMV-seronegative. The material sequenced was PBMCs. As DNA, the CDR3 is TGTGCCAGCAGCGTGGGGGGAATGGACACTGAAGCTTTCTTT. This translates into CASSVGGMDTEAFF.